This T cell receptor (beta chain) appears in the sequencing data of a study of T cell responses to AZD1222 COVID-19 vaccine. Findings of the study overall: At study baseline, merely more than 5 AZD1222 recipients were seropositive. No repertoire was sampled before or during the peak T cell response, only after it.

About this clone: Its target is unknown.

The table came from immunoSEQ multiplex PCR; TCRdb's copy has only in-frame clones and leaves some out. The sample lists some 130,000 clones; roughly nine tenths were seen once. CDR1 is LNHDA and CDR2 is SQIVND in the germline V gene (reference sequence). V dropped 7 bases and J dropped 7; count of bases not matched to a gene: 7. This CDR3 comprises 13 residues. The specimen comprised peripheral blood, sampled on day 0 of AZD1222 vaccination. The V call is TRBV19, the J call TRBJ1-5, with TRBD1 identical over 7 bases. The sequence was collected from an adult in good health. The CDR3 nucleotides are TGTGCCAGTACCCAGGGGGGGGGCCAGCCCCAGCATTTT. It is translated as CASTQGGGQPQHF.